What follows are 30 T cell receptor beta chains derived from one specimen sequenced in a study of T cells in Graves' hyperthyroidism and ophthalmopathy (dated by TCRdb to about 2019). Library method: multiplex PCR. The run used an Illumina HiSeq 2000. Amplification of TCR beta CDR3 regions was carried out from RNA transcripts. For the first round of RT-PCR on the TCR CDR3, the HTBI primer set was used together with the Qiagen OneStep RT-PCR kit. TCRdb handled the public reads itself, with Q25 trimming in fastp and clone calling in MiXCR, and kept productive beta chains. Duplicate CDR3 protein sequences are folded into a single record with the most common DNA and genes. The sample profile shows some 180,000 distinct CDR3 sequences; about a sixth of them were found once. The ten largest clones represent about 56% of the sample. The specimen was blood. The receptor set was obtained from a woman in her 50s with Graves' hyperthyroidism.

The V gene is TRBV7-9, the J gene TRBJ1-1; no clear D. From germline, CDR1 is SEHNR and CDR2 FQNEAQ (reference sequence). V dropped 7 bases and J dropped 3 bases, with 6 bases sitting between them. CDR3 size: 11 residues. The DNA for the CDR3 is TGTGCCAGCATCCAGGACACTGAAGCTTTCTTT. Amino acid sequence: CASIQDTEAFF.

This clonotype was seen at least ten times. J is TRBJ2-1 and V is TRBV12-3 or TRBV12-4, with 7 bases identical to TRBD2. V shed 5 bases and J 10 bases; nucleotides not matched to a gene: 14. The CDR3 totals 15 residues. This CDR3 is CASSPTTSRSGEQFF. The CDR3 DNA is TGTGCCAGCAGTCCCACGACTAGCAGGAGTGGGGAGCAGTTCTTC.

This clonotype has only a few counts. The V call is TRBV29-1, the J call TRBJ1-1; possibly TRBD1 for D (6 bases). CDR3 length equals 14 residues. Germline V gene data show CDR1 as SQVTM and CDR2 as ANQGSEA. The CDR3 sequence: CSSERGRGHTEAFF. CDR3 nucleotide sequence: TGCAGTTCGGAACGGGGCAGGGGACACACTGAAGCTTTCTTT.

This clonotype appeared many times. V gene TRBV11-2 combines with J gene TRBJ2-1; 9 nucleotides match TRBD2. V lost 4 bases to trimming and J lost 4 bases; unmatched junction nucleotides: 11. CDR3 length: 17 residues. Germline V gene data show CDR1 as SGHAT and CDR2 as FQNNGV. The DNA of the CDR3 is TGTGCCAGCAGCTGGGCGGGAGGGGGCTCAACATACAATGAGCAGTTCTTC. Residues: CASSWAGGGSTYNEQFF.

The V call is TRBV30, the J call TRBJ1-5, with TRBD1 as a possible D gene (5 bases). This CDR3 is built from 15 residues. CDR1 and CDR2 from the germline V gene are GTSNPN and SVGIG (reference sequence). Trimming pared 2 bases from V and 3 bases from J, leaving 14 bases between. CDR3 sequence: CAWSQEGAYNQPQHF. The CDR3 DNA reads as TGTGCCTGGAGTCAGGAAGGGGCTTACAATCAGCCCCAGCATTTT. Supplemented by reference TRBV30 and TRBJ1-5, the full variable domain reads SQTIHQWPATLVQPVGSPLSLECTVEGTSNPNLYWYRQAAGRGLQLLFYSVGIGQISSEVPQNLSASRPQDRQFILSSKKLLLSDSGFYLCAWSQEGAYNQPQHFGDGTRLSIL.

The chain is built from TRBV14 and TRBJ2-2; no reliable D call. The CDR3 contains 14 residues. V was cut by 0 bases and J by 6 bases, with 8 bases left in between. CDR1 is SGHDN and CDR2 is FVKESK in the germline V gene. The CDR3, as DNA: TGTGCCAGCAGCCAAGACAGGTTTGCCGGGGAGCTGTTTTTT. Translation: CASSQDRFAGELFF.

This clonotype was recorded many times. The chain recombines TRBV20-1 with TRBJ1-2; D ambiguous. Germline V CDR1 and CDR2: DFQATT, SNEGSKA (reference sequence). Trimming cost V 3 bases and J 0 bases, with 8 bases left between them. The CDR3 runs to 13 residues. In DNA form, the CDR3 reads TGCAGTGCTAGTCCCGTCGCTAACTATGGCTACACCTTC. It yields the protein CSASPVANYGYTF.

The chain combines TRBV27 with TRBJ2-7, with 16 nucleotides matching TRBD2. The CDR3 is made up of 19 amino acids. The germline V gene has CDR1 MNHEY and CDR2 SMNVEV (reference sequence). V shed 3 bases, J shed 2 bases, and the junction held 10 bases outside the gene matches. This CDR3 reads CASSFVGTSGRGAPYEQYF. CDR3 DNA: TGTGCCAGCAGTTTTGTAGGGACTAGCGGGAGGGGGGCACCCTACGAGCAGTACTTC.

This clonotype was found many times. V usage is TRBV7-9 and J usage is TRBJ1-1; D perhaps matches TRBD1 (6 bases). V was pared by 5 bases and J by 4 bases, with 11 bases between. This CDR3 is built from 13 residues. Germline CDR1 reads SEHNR; CDR2 reads FQNEAQ (reference sequence). The CDR3 spells CASSKGTLTEAFF. The CDR3 DNA sequence: TGTGCCAGCAGCAAAGGGACACTCACTGAAGCTTTCTTT.

The V and J genes are TRBV7-2 and TRBJ1-5, with D perhaps matching TRBD1 (5 bases). Germline CDR1 is SGHTA and CDR2 is FQGNSA. This CDR3 comprises 13 residues. Trimming took off 2 bases at V and 8 bases at J, with 10 bases between the two ends. In DNA form, the CDR3 reads TGTGCCAGCAGCTTAAGGGGAGCGGAGCCCCAGCATTTT. Its protein product is CASSLRGAEPQHF.

Comments on this clonotype: A much larger clone is a single base away; this may be a read error. This rearrangement joins TRBV20-1 to TRBJ2-7, with D perhaps given as TRBD1 or TRBD2 (5 bases each). V dropped 0 bases and J dropped 7 bases, with 22 bases sitting between them. Germline V gene data show CDR1 as DFQATT and CDR2 as SNEGSKA (reference sequence). The CDR3 spans 16 residues. CDR3 protein: CSARDGAAMMDNEQYF. The DNA for the CDR3 is TGCAGTGCTAGAGATGGAGCGGCCATGATGGACAATGAGCAGTACTTC.

The chain couples TRBV6-5 to TRBJ2-1, with D possibly being TRBD2 (7 bases). Trimming removed 2 bases at V and 2 bases at J, with 10 bases between. In germline, CDR1 is MNHEY, CDR2 SVGAGI. CDR3 length: 15 amino acids. The CDR3 loop reads CASSYGRGTYNEQFF. The CDR3 DNA follows: TGTGCCAGCAGTTACGGGAGGGGGACCTACAATGAGCAGTTCTTC.

This clonotype came up a few times. The V and J genes are TRBV20-1 and TRBJ2-7, with D possibly TRBD2 on 5 matching bases. Trimming took 5 bases from V and 4 from J, leaving 9 bases between them. Germline loops: CDR1 DFQATT, CDR2 SNEGSKA (reference sequence). The CDR3 extends over 11 amino acids. The CDR3: CSALAGYEQYF. For the CDR3, the DNA is TGCAGTGCTCTAGCTGGGTACGAGCAGTACTTC.

This clonotype was seen repeatedly, ten times or more. CDR3 in DNA: TGTGCCAGCAGTGAAGTTTCTCGGGGACGATATGGCTACACCTTC. This sequence encodes CASSEVSRGRYGYTF. The chain uses TRBV2 and TRBJ1-2; the D gene is possibly TRBD1 (5 bases). The CDR3 contains 15 residues. V was clipped by 1 base and J by 5 bases, with 14 bases between them. Germline CDR1 and CDR2: SNHLY and FYNNEI.

This clonotype was seen at least ten times. This chain links TRBV6-1 with TRBJ2-7, with 13 bases fitting TRBD2. V dropped 2 bases and J dropped 2; count of bases not matched to a gene: 3. The CDR3 length is 16 residues. Germline lookup yields CDR1 MNHNS and CDR2 SASEGT. The CDR3 protein is CASSEPGLAGAYEQYF. The CDR3 DNA follows: TGTGCCAGCAGTGAACCCGGACTAGCGGGAGCCTACGAGCAGTACTTC.

The rearrangement uses TRBV28 and TRBJ2-3, with D perhaps TRBD2 (6 bases). This CDR3 has 15 residues. Germline V lookup: CDR1 MDHEN, CDR2 SYDVKM. V was shortened by 9 bases and J by 1 base, with 17 bases between the two germline ends. The CDR3 DNA reads as TGTGCCAGTTTGGCGGGGAGCGTAGGCACAGATACGCAGTATTTT. Translation: CASLAGSVGTDTQYF.

This clonotype showed up many times. This chain uses TRBV30 with TRBJ1-1; D is unresolved. The CDR3 runs 15 residues. Germline V lookup: CDR1 GTSNPN, CDR2 SVGIG (reference sequence). V was clipped by 0 bases and J by 0 bases, with 11 bases between them. CDR3 sequence reads: CAWSVGSRMNTEAFF. CDR3 DNA sequence: TGTGCCTGGAGTGTGGGATCGCGCATGAACACTGAAGCTTTCTTT.

This clonotype was seen a handful of times. The V gene is TRBV20-1, the J gene TRBJ1-2; a possible D gene is TRBD1 (5 bases). Germline V gene lookup returns CDR1 DFQATT and CDR2 SNEGSKA (reference sequence). Trimming took 6 bases from V and 3 from J, leaving 17 bases between them. This CDR3 comprises 14 residues. The CDR3 DNA follows: TGCAGTGCCCCCGGGATGGGCAGGGACTATGGCTACACCTTC. As protein: CSAPGMGRDYGYTF.

At least ten counts were recorded for this clonotype. The J gene is TRBJ2-4, the V gene TRBV27; 9 positions agree with TRBD1. V lost 6 bases, J lost 6 bases, and 3 bases stayed unmatched. CDR1 is MNHEY and CDR2 is SMNVEV in the germline V gene (reference sequence). The CDR3 loop spans 13 amino acids. The CDR3 DNA follows: TGTGCCAGCAGGACAGGGGGGAGAAACATTCAGTACTTC. It is translated as CASRTGGRNIQYF.

This clonotype was seen at least ten times. This chain links TRBV12-3 or TRBV12-4 with TRBJ2-2; D tentatively reads TRBD1 or TRBD2 (6 bases each). Trimming removed 3 bases at V and 3 bases at J, with 26 bases between. This CDR3 comprises 20 residues. As DNA, the CDR3 is TGTGCCAGCAGTTTCTGGTTAGCCCCCAGGGGAGGCCGATACACCGGGGAGCTGTTTTTT. Its translation: CASSFWLAPRGGRYTGELFF.

This clonotype was seen repeatedly, ten times or more. The V call is TRBV11-2, the J call TRBJ2-1; TRBD2 is a possible D gene (5 bases). Germline CDR1 reads SGHAT; CDR2 reads FQNNGV. V was cut by 7 bases and J by 2 bases, with 9 bases left in between. CDR3 length: 13 residues. CDR3 DNA: TGTGCCAGCACCCCCGGGGCCTACAATGAGCAGTTCTTC. Translation gives CASTPGAYNEQFF.

This clonotype has ten or more counts. V gene TRBV7-2 combines with J gene TRBJ2-3, with a possible D match to TRBD1 (5 bases). The CDR3 is 14 residues long. CDR1 is SGHTA, CDR2 FQGNSA, per germline. The V and J ends lost 6 bases and 0 bases respectively, with 10 bases between them. The CDR3 DNA is TGTGCCAGCAGTAGACAGTCTAGCACAGATACGCAGTATTTT. Protein product: CASSRQSSTDTQYF.

This chain links TRBV7-8 with TRBJ2-5, with D possibly TRBD2 on 5 matching bases. This CDR3 has 14 amino acids. The V and J ends lost 5 bases and 3 bases respectively, with 13 bases between them. CDR1 is SGHVS, CDR2 FQNEAQ, per germline. This chain's CDR3 is CASSPRGPKETQYF. The CDR3 DNA sequence: TGTGCCAGCAGCCCACGGGGTCCGAAAGAGACCCAGTACTTC.

The chain is built from TRBV11-3 and TRBJ1-1, with TRBD1 as a possible D gene (5 bases). The CDR3 has 14 residues. The V gene's germline CDR1 is SGHNT and CDR2 YENEEA. Trimming took off 6 bases at V and 5 bases at J, with 16 bases between the two ends. Written as DNA, the CDR3 is TGTGCCAGCAGGGTGTACCGGGGCGGGACTGAAGCTTTCTTT. It is translated as CASRVYRGGTEAFF.

This clonotype was seen ten or more times. V gene TRBV9 combines with J gene TRBJ2-7; D assignment may be TRBD1 or TRBD2 (5 bases each). Trimming pared 3 bases from V and 4 bases from J, leaving 17 bases between. Per germline, CDR1 SGDLS and CDR2 YYNGEE. The CDR3 sequence is 15 residues long. CDR3 protein: CASSETGTELYEQYF. The CDR3 nucleotides are TGTGCCAGCAGCGAAACCGGGACGGAACTTTACGAGCAGTACTTC.

This clonotype was detected only a few times. The CDR3 here is CASSPPPREKLFF. The CDR3 nucleotides are TGTGCCAGCAGTCCCCCACCCCGCGAAAAACTGTTTTTT. This chain joins TRBV12-3 or TRBV12-4 and TRBJ1-4; D gene unclear. V was shortened by 5 bases and J by 8 bases, with 12 bases between the two germline ends. The CDR3 spans 13 residues.

This clonotype was seen many times. The V gene is TRBV4-1, the J gene TRBJ1-2, with 8 positions matching TRBD1. The germline V gene has CDR1 MGHRA and CDR2 YSYEKL. The CDR3 covers 18 residues. J gave up 4 bases and V 0 bases, and 13 bases lay outside the gene matches. DNA of the CDR3: TGCGCCAGCAGCCAAGATCGGCAGGGGGCAGCGACTTTCTATGGCTACACCTTC. Its protein product is CASSQDRQGAATFYGYTF.

There are many counts of this clonotype. This chain joins TRBV2 and TRBJ2-3; TRBD2 agrees at 12 bases. The V and J ends lost 5 bases and 0 bases, in that order; junction bases with no gene match: 3. The germline gives CDR1 SNHLY, CDR2 FYNNEI. This CDR3 is built from 16 residues. The CDR3 bases are TGTGCCAGCAGTTATGGACTAGCGGGAAGCACAGATACGCAGTATTTT. This gives the protein CASSYGLAGSTDTQYF.

This clonotype was counted a few times. The rearrangement uses TRBV25-1 and TRBJ2-1; a weak D match, TRBD2 (5 bases). Per the germline V gene, CDR1 is MGHDK and CDR2 is SYGVNS. V shed 1 base and J shed 8 bases, with 9 bases lying between them. This CDR3 has 13 amino acids. CDR3 loop: CASSEWEQDEQFF. CDR3 sequence (DNA): TGTGCCAGCAGTGAATGGGAGCAAGATGAGCAGTTCTTC.

The table lists this clonotype with a few counts. The chain uses TRBV29-1 and TRBJ2-1, with TRBD2 matching 10 bases. There are 15 residues in the CDR3. V shed 5 bases, J shed 3 bases, and the junction held 7 bases outside the gene matches. Germline V lookup: CDR1 SQVTM, CDR2 ANQGSEA. The CDR3 here is CSVLGLAELYNEQFF. Here the CDR3 DNA reads TGCAGCGTTCTAGGACTAGCGGAACTCTACAATGAGCAGTTCTTC.